This entry describes one TCR beta chain. The data belong to a study of CD8 T cells in Susac syndrome. A quantity of about 0.5 to 1 ug RNA underwent reverse transcription using random hexamers. A single record per CDR3 protein comes from TCRdb applying MiXCR to the immunoSEQ multiplex PCR reads. The profile shows 200,000 or so distinct CDR3 sequences, 90% to 95% of them singletons. Deletions cut 2 bases from V and 15 bases from J, with 17 bases between. Per the germline V gene, CDR1 is LGHDT and CDR2 is YNNKEL (reference sequence). The CDR3 is 13 residues long. The specimen sequenced was CD4+ T cells from PBMCs. The genes are TRBV3-1 and TRBJ2-1; D tentatively fits TRBD1 or TRBD2 (5 bases each). This receptor was taken from a human donor with multiple sclerosis. The CDR3 loop reads CASSQSRDLDLFF. The CDR3 DNA sequence: TGTGCCAGCAGCCAAAGTCGGGACCTAGACCTGTTCTTC.